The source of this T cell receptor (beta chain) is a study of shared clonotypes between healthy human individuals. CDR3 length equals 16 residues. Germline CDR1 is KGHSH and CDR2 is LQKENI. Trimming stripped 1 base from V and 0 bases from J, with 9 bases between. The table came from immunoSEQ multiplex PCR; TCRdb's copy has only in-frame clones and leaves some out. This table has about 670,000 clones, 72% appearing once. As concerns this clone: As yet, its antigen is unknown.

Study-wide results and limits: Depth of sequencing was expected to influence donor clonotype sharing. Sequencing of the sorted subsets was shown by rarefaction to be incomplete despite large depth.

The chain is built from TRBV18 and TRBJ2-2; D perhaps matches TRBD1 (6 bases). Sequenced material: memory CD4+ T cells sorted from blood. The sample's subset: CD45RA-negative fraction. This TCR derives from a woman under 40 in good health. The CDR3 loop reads CASSPQPGANTGELFF. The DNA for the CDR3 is TGTGCCAGCTCACCACAGCCAGGGGCGAACACCGGGGAGCTGTTTTTT.